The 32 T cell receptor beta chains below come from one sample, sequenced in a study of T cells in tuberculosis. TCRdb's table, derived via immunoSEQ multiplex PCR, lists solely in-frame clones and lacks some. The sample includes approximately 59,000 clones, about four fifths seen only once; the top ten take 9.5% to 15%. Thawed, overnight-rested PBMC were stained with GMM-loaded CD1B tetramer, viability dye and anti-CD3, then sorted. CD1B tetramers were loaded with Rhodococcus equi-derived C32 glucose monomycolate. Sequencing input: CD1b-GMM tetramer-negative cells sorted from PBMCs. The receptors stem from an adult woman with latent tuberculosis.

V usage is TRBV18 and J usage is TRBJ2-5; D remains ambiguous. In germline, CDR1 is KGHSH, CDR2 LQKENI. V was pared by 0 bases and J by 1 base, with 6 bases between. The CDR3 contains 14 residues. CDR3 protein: CASSPPGLQETQYF. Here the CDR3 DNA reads TGTGCCAGCTCACCACCGGGCCTCCAAGAGACCCAGTACTTC.

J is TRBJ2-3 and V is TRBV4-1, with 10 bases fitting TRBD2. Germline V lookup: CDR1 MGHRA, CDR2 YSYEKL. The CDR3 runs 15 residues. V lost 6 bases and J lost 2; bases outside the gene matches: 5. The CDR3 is CASSPLAGVTDTQYF. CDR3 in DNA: TGCGCCAGCAGTCCTCTAGCGGGGGTCACAGATACGCAGTATTTT.

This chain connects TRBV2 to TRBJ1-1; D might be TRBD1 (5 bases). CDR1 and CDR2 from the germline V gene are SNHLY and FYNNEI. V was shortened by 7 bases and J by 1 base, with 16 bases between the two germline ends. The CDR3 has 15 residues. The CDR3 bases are TGTGCCAGCACCCAAAACTGGGGCCAGAACACTGAAGCTTTCTTT. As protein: CASTQNWGQNTEAFF.

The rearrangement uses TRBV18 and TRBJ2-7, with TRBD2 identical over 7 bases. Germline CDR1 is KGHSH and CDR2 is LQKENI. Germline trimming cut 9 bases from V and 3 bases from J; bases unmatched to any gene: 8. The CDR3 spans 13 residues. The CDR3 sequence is CASQAGEGYEQYF. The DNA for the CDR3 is TGTGCCAGTCAGGCGGGGGAGGGCTACGAGCAGTACTTC.

CDR3 DNA: TGTGCCAGCAGCCTACGTAGGACAGTTAGCCTGGGGACCGGGGAGCTGTTTTTT. It encodes CASSLRRTVSLGTGELFF. The chain uses TRBV14 and TRBJ2-2; TRBD1 might be the D (6 bases). V lost 4 bases and J lost 5, with 23 bases in between. CDR1 is SGHDN and CDR2 is FVKESK in the germline V gene. The CDR3 runs to 18 residues. The complete variable domain, with remaining parts taken from reference TRBV14 and TRBJ2-2, reads EAGVTQFPSHSVIEKGQTVTLRCDPISGHDNLYWYRRVMGKEIKFLLHFVKESKQDESGMPNNRFLAERTGGTYSTLKVQPAELEDSGVYFCASSLRRTVSLGTGELFFGEGSRLTVL.

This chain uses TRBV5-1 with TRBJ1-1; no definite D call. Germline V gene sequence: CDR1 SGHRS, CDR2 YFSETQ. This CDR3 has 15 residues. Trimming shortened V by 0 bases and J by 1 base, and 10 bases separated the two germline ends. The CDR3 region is CASSLVEGRNTEAFF. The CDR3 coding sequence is TGCGCCAGCAGCTTGGTCGAGGGCAGGAACACTGAAGCTTTCTTT. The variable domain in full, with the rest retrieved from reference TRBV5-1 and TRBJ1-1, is KAGVTQTPRYLIKTRGQQVTLSCSPISGHRSVSWYQQTPGQGLQFLFEYFSETQRNKGNFPGRFSGRQFSNSRSEMNVSTLELGDSALYLCASSLVEGRNTEAFFGQGTRLTVV.

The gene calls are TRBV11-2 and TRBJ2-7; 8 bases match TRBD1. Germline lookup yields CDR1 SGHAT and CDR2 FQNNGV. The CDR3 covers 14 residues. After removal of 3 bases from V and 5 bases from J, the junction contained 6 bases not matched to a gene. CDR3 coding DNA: TGTGCCAGCAGCTTGGGGGCCAGGGGGCACGAGCAGTACTTC. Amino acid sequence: CASSLGARGHEQYF. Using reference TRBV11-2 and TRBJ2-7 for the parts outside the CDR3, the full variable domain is EAGVAQSPRYKIIEKRQSVAFWCNPISGHATLYWYQQILGQGPKLLIQFQNNGVVDDSQLPKDRFSAERLKGVDSTLKIQPAKLEDSAVYLCASSLGARGHEQYFGPGTRLTVT.

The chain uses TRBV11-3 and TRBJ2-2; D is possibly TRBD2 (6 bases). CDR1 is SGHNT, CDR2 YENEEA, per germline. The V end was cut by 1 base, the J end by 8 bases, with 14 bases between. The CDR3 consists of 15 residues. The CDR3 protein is CASSLVGGPEGELFF. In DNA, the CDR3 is TGTGCCAGCAGCTTAGTCGGAGGGCCGGAGGGGGAGCTGTTTTTT. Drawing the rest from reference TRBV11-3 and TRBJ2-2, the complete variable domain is EAGVVQSPRYKIIEKKQPVAFWCNPISGHNTLYWYLQNLGQGPELLIRYENEEAVDDSQLPKDRFSAERLKGVDSTLKIQPAELGDSAVYLCASSLVGGPEGELFFGEGSRLTVL.

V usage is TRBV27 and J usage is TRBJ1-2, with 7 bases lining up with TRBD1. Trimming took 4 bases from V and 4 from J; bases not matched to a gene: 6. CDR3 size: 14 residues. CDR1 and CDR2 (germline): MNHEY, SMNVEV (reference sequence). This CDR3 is CASSSLGTVYGYTF. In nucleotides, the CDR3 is TGTGCCAGCAGTTCCCTAGGGACAGTCTATGGCTACACCTTC.

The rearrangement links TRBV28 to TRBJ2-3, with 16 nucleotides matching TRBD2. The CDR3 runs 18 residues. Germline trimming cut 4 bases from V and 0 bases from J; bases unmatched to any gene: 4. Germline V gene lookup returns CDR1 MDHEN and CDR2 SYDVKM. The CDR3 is CASSSPGLAGGSTDTQYF. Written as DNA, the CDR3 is TGTGCCAGCAGTTCTCCGGGACTAGCGGGAGGGAGCACAGATACGCAGTATTTT.

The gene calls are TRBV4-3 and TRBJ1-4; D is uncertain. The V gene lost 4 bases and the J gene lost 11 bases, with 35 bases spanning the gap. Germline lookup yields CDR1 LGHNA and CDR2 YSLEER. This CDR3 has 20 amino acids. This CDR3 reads CASSLRGRWAPEETVGKLFF. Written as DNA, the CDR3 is TGCGCCAGCAGCCTTCGAGGTCGATGGGCCCCGGAGGAGACGGTTGGGAAACTGTTTTTT.

CDR3 amino acids: CASSIYPARGQGSVLANYGYTF. CDR3 coding DNA: TGTGCCAGCAGCATTTATCCTGCCCGGGGACAGGGCTCAGTTTTAGCTAACTATGGCTACACCTTC. This chain connects TRBV7-3 to TRBJ1-2, with TRBD1 identical over 9 bases. This CDR3 spans 22 amino acids. V trimming: 5 bases; J trimming: 0 bases; junction bases outside the gene matches: 25. Germline-derived CDR1 and CDR2 are SGHTA and FQGTGA.

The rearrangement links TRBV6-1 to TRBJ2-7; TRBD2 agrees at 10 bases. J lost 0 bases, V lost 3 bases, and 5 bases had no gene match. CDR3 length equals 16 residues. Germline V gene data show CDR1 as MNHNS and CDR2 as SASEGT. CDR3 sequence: CASSETSGSGSYEQYF. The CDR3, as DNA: TGTGCCAGCAGTGAGACTAGCGGGTCTGGCTCCTACGAGCAGTACTTC.

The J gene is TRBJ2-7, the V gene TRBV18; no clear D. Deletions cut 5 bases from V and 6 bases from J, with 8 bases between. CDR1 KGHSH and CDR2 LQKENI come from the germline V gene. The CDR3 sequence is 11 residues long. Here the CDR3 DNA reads TGTGCCAGCTCAGAGCGCAGCGAGCAGTACTTC. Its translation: CASSERSEQYF.

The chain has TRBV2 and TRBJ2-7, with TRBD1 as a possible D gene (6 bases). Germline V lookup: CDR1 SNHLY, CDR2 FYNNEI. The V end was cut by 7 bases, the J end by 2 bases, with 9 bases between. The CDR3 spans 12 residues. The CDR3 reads CASKGQPYEQYF. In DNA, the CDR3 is TGTGCCAGCAAAGGACAGCCCTACGAGCAGTACTTC.

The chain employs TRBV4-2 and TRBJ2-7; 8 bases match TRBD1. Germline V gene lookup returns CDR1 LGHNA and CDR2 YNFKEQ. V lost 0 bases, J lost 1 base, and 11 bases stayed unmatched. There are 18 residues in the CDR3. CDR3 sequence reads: CASSQDLGGQGQSYEQYF. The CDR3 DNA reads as TGTGCCAGCAGCCAAGATCTAGGAGGACAGGGCCAATCCTACGAGCAGTACTTC.

The CDR3 DNA reads as TGTGCCGTGTGGACAGGGGGCTCTGGGGCCAACGTCCTGACTTTC. Translated: CAVWTGGSGANVLTF. V gene TRBV19 combines with J gene TRBJ2-6; 10 bases are a match to TRBD1. Germline V gives CDR1 LNHDA, CDR2 SQIVND (reference sequence). The CDR3 has 15 amino acids. With V trimmed by 11 bases and J by 0 bases, 4 bases remained unmatched.

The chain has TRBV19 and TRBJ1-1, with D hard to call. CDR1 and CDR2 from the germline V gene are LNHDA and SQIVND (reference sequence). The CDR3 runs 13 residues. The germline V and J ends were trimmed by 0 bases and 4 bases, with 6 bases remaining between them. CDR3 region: CASSIDTGTEAFF. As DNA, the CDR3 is TGTGCCAGTAGTATAGATACTGGCACTGAAGCTTTCTTT.

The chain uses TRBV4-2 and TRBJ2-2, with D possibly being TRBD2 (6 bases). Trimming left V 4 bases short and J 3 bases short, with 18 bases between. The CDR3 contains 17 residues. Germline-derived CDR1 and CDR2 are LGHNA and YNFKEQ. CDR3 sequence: CASSPAGLSGYTGELFF. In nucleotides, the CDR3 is TGTGCCAGCAGCCCAGCCGGGCTCAGCGGGTACACCGGGGAGCTGTTTTTT.

The CDR3 loop is CASSLDRETGELFF. CDR3 sequence (DNA): TGTGCCAGCAGCTTAGATCGGGAGACCGGGGAGCTGTTTTTT. The chain carries TRBV7-9 and TRBJ2-2, with TRBD2 as a possible D gene (6 bases). Trimming took off 1 base at V and 5 bases at J, with 8 bases between the two ends. CDR1 is SEHNR, CDR2 FQNEAQ, per germline (reference sequence). CDR3 length: 14 residues.

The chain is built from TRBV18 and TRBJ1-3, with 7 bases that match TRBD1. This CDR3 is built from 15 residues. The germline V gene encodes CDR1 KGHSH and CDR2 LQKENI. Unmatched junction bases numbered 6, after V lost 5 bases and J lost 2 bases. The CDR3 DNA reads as TGTGCCAGCTCAGAATCTACAGGGGCTGGAAACACCATATATTTT. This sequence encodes CASSESTGAGNTIYF.

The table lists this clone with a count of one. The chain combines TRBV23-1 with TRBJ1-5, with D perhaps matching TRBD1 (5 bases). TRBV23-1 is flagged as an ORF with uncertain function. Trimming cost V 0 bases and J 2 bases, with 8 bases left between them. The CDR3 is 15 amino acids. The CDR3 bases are TGCGCCAGCAGTCAATCCCAGGGTGGCAATCAGCCCCAGCATTTT. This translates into CASSQSQGGNQPQHF.

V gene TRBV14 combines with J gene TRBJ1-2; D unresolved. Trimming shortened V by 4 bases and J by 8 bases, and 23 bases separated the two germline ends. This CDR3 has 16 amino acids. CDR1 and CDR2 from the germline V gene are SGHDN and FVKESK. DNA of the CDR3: TGTGCCAGCAGCCGATCGCTCGGCGAGGGAGTGGGAGGCTACACCTTC. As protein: CASSRSLGEGVGGYTF.

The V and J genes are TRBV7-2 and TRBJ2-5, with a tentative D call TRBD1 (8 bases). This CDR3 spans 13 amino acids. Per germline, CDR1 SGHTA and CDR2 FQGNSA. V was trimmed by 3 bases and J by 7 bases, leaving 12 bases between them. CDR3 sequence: CASSFTGGGTQYF. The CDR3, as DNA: TGTGCCAGCAGCTTTACAGGGGGGGGGACCCAGTACTTC.

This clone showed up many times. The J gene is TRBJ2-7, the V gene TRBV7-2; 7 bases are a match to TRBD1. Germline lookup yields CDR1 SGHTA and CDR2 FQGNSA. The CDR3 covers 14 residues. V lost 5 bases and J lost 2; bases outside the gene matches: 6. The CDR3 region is CASSPDRQTYEQYF. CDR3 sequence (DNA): TGTGCCAGCAGCCCGGACAGGCAGACCTACGAGCAGTACTTC.

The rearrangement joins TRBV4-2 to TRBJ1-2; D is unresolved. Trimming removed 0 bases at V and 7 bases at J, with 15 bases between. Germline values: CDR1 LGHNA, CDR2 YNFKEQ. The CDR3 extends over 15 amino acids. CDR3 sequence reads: CASSQEGGHPLGYTF. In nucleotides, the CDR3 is TGTGCCAGCAGCCAAGAGGGAGGTCACCCCCTTGGCTACACCTTC.

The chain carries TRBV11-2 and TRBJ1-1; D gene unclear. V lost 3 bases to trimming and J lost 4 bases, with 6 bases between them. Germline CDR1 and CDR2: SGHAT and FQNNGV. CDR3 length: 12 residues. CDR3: CASSFAGTEAFF. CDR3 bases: TGTGCCAGCAGCTTTGCGGGCACTGAAGCTTTCTTT.

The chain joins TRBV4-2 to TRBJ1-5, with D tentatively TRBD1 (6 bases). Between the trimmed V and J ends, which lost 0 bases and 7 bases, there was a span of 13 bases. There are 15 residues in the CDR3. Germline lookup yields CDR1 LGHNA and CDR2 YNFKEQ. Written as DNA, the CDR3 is TGTGCCAGCAGCCAAGATGGGTCTAGGGGGCAGCCCCAGCATTTT. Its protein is CASSQDGSRGQPQHF.

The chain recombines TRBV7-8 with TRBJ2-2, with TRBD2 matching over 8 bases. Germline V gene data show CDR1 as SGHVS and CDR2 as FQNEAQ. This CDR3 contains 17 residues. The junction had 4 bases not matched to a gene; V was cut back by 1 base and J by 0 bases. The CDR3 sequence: CASSLGAGAANTGELFF. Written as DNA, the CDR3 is TGTGCCAGCAGCTTAGGAGCGGGGGCCGCGAACACCGGGGAGCTGTTTTTT. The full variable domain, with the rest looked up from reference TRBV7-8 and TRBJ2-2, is GAGVSQSPRYKVAKRGQDVALRCDPISGHVSLFWYQQALGQGPEFLTYFQNEAQLDKSGLPSDRFFAERPEGSVSTLKIQRTQQEDSAVYLCASSLGAGAANTGELFFGEGSRLTVL.

CDR3 nucleotides: TGTGCCAGCAGCTTAGATGGAGGACAGGGGAATGAAAAACTGTTTTTT. Its protein product is CASSLDGGQGNEKLFF. The V call is TRBV11-2, the J call TRBJ1-4; TRBD1 matches at 9 bases. J lost 5 bases, V lost 0 bases, and 4 bases had no gene match. This CDR3 comprises 16 residues. Germline CDR1 reads SGHAT; CDR2 reads FQNNGV.

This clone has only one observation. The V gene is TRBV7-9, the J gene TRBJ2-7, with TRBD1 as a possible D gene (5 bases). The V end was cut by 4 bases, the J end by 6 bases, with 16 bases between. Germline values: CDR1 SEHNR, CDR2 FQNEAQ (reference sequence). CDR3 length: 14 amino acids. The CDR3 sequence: CASSSRIGVSEQYF. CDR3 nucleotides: TGTGCCAGCAGCTCGCGGATAGGGGTCTCCGAGCAGTACTTC.

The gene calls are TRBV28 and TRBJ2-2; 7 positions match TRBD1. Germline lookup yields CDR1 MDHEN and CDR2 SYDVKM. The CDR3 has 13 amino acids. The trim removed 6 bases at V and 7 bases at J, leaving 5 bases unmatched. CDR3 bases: TGTGCCAGCAGCTCAGGGGGATACGGGGAGCTGTTTTTT. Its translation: CASSSGGYGELFF. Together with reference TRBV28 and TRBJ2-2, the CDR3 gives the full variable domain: DVKVTQSSRYLVKRTGEKVFLECVQDMDHENMFWYRQDPGLGLRLIYFSYDVKMKEKGDIPEGYSVSREKKERFSLILESASTNQTSMYLCASSSGGYGELFFGEGSRLTVL.